These 23 T cell receptor beta chains were sequenced from one sample in a study of blood T cell repertoires in COVID-19. Some clones are missing from TCRdb's copy, which holds only in-frame ones; the method was immunoSEQ multiplex PCR. The profile covers about 140,000 clones, with around nine tenths appearing a single time and approximately 10% taken by the ten largest. The sample consisted of peripheral blood. The receptors were sampled from a man aged 50-59 years with active or convalescent COVID-19.

In this sample, this clone turned up a few times. The chain combines TRBV9 with TRBJ2-7; TRBD2 aligns across 8 bases. CDR1 SGDLS and CDR2 YYNGEE come from the germline V gene. The CDR3 extends over 16 amino acids. The junction had 6 bases not matched to a gene; V was cut back by 1 base and J by 0 bases. The CDR3 region is CASSVWAREGSYEQYF. DNA of the CDR3: TGTGCCAGCAGCGTATGGGCTCGGGAGGGCTCCTACGAGCAGTACTTC.

V and J are TRBV15 and TRBJ1-5; possible D gene TRBD1, 5 bases. Trimming shortened V by 2 bases and J by 4 bases, and 12 bases separated the two germline ends. CDR1 is LNHNV, CDR2 YYDKDF, per germline (reference sequence). The CDR3 covers 15 residues. Here the CDR3 reads CATSRPGGGNQPQHF. The CDR3 DNA follows: TGTGCCACCAGCAGACCGGGGGGGGGAAATCAGCCCCAGCATTTT.

The V and J genes are TRBV19 and TRBJ2-7; maybe TRBD2 (6 bases). Germline V lookup: CDR1 LNHDA, CDR2 SQIVND (reference sequence). V was clipped by 0 bases and J by 6 bases, with 9 bases between them. The CDR3 totals 13 residues. Here the CDR3 reads CASSIEDYSEQYF. CDR3 nucleotides: TGTGCCAGTAGTATAGAGGACTATTCCGAGCAGTACTTC.

The chain employs TRBV7-3 and TRBJ1-2; 7 bases line up with TRBD1. Germline V lookup: CDR1 SGHTA, CDR2 FQGTGA. This CDR3 is built from 13 residues. J gave up 3 bases and V 5 bases, and 3 bases lay outside the gene matches. The CDR3 DNA is TGTGCCAGCAGCCGAGGACAGGACTATGGCTACACCTTC. Translating it yields CASSRGQDYGYTF.

As regards this clone: Other DNA sequences in this sample translate to the same CDR3. The chain employs TRBV5-1 and TRBJ2-1; 9 bases agree with TRBD2. With 1 base clipped from V and 1 base from J, the junction kept 0 bases outside the gene matches. Germline V lookup: CDR1 SGHRS, CDR2 YFSETQ. This CDR3 has 15 residues. The chain's CDR3 is CASSLTSGSYNEQFF. CDR3 DNA sequence: TGCGCCAGCAGCTTGACTAGCGGGTCCTACAATGAGCAGTTCTTC.

The V call is TRBV19, the J call TRBJ2-7; 7 bases line up with TRBD2. CDR1 LNHDA and CDR2 SQIVND come from the germline V gene (reference sequence). CDR3 size: 13 residues. Trimming cost V 6 bases and J 3 bases; bases outside gene matches: 5. CDR3: CASRASGVYEQYF. CDR3 DNA sequence: TGTGCCAGTAGGGCTAGCGGTGTCTACGAGCAGTACTTC.

The chain uses TRBV5-4 and TRBJ2-1, with D possibly matching TRBD2 (6 bases). CDR3 length: 16 amino acids. Trimming left V 0 bases short and J 2 bases short, with 12 bases between. Germline CDR1 is SGHNT and CDR2 is YYREEE (reference sequence). The CDR3 region has the DNA TGTGCCAGCAGCTTGGGGGGCGGGAACCCCTACAATGAGCAGTTCTTC. Its translation: CASSLGGGNPYNEQFF.

J is TRBJ2-7 and V is TRBV5-1; weak D call: TRBD2 (6 bases). Between the trimmed V and J ends, which lost 3 bases and 3 bases, there was a span of 13 bases. This CDR3 is built from 14 residues. CDR1 is SGHRS and CDR2 is YFSETQ in the germline V gene. CDR3 nucleotide sequence: TGCGCCAGCAGCTCGGGGGACCGGGGCTACGAGCAGTACTTC. Translating it yields CASSSGDRGYEQYF.

This chain joins TRBV5-1 and TRBJ2-7, with 9 positions matching TRBD2. Per the germline V gene, CDR1 is SGHRS and CDR2 is YFSETQ. The length of the CDR3 is 14 residues. Unmatched junction bases numbered 6, after V lost 4 bases and J lost 4 bases. CDR3 nucleotide sequence: TGCGCCAGCAGCGTAGCGGGAGTAAAGTACGAGCAGTACTTC. Translated, it gives CASSVAGVKYEQYF.

The gene calls are TRBV11-2 and TRBJ2-5, with 8 bases identical to TRBD2. The CDR3 is made up of 16 amino acids. Germline loops: CDR1 SGHAT, CDR2 FQNNGV. J gave up 5 bases and V 1 base, and 9 bases lay outside the gene matches. The CDR3 is CASSLVGRAVLETQYF. CDR3 nucleotides: TGTGCCAGCAGCTTAGTCGGGAGGGCCGTGTTGGAGACCCAGTACTTC.

The chain employs TRBV7-2 and TRBJ1-2; 9 bases match TRBD1. V shed 5 bases and J 4 bases; nucleotides not matched to a gene: 8. Germline V gene lookup returns CDR1 SGHTA and CDR2 FQGNSA. The CDR3 is 15 residues long. CDR3 sequence: CASSPRTGDLYGYTF. CDR3 nucleotide sequence: TGTGCCAGCAGCCCTCGGACAGGGGACCTCTATGGCTACACCTTC. Looking up the rest from reference TRBV7-2 and TRBJ1-2 gives the full variable domain: GAGVSQSPSNKVTEKGKDVELRCDPISGHTALYWYRQSLGQGLEFLIYFQGNSAPDKSGLPSDRFSAERTGGSVSTLTIQRTQQEDSAVYLCASSPRTGDLYGYTFGSGTRLTVV.

The rearrangement joins TRBV29-1 to TRBJ2-7; D call uncertain. V lost 3 bases, J lost 0 bases, and 3 bases lay in between. Germline lookup yields CDR1 SQVTM and CDR2 ANQGSEA. This CDR3 contains 11 residues. CDR3 in DNA: TGCAGCGTTGACATCTCCTACGAGCAGTACTTC. It is translated as CSVDISYEQYF.

V usage is TRBV5-6 and J usage is TRBJ2-3; 8 nucleotides agree with TRBD2. Germline V CDR1 and CDR2: SGHDT, YYEEEE. The CDR3 has 15 amino acids. V lost 2 bases to trimming and J lost 3 bases; unmatched junction nucleotides: 5. The CDR3 DNA follows: TGTGCCAGCAGCTTTCCGGGACTAGGAACAGATACGCAGTATTTT. Amino acids: CASSFPGLGTDTQYF.

In this sample, this clone turned up a few times. The chain employs TRBV5-6 and TRBJ2-5; D perhaps matches TRBD1 (5 bases). Trimming pared 1 base from V and 3 bases from J, leaving 7 bases between. CDR1 is SGHDT, CDR2 YYEEEE, per germline. This CDR3 is built from 13 residues. This chain's CDR3 is CASSLRGKETQYF. The CDR3 DNA reads TGTGCCAGCAGCTTGAGGGGCAAAGAGACCCAGTACTTC.

The chain has TRBV6-5 and TRBJ1-2, with TRBD1 matching 7 bases. CDR3 length equals 15 residues. Germline V gene lookup returns CDR1 MNHEY and CDR2 SVGAGI. V lost 7 bases to trimming and J lost 0 bases; unmatched junction nucleotides: 8. This CDR3 reads CASTRGGTANYGYTF. The CDR3 DNA is TGTGCCAGCACCCGCGGAGGGACAGCTAACTATGGCTACACCTTC.

This chain links TRBV3-1 (or the pseudogene TRBV3-2) with TRBJ2-3; TRBD1 matches at 9 bases. The CDR3 is 15 amino acids. V lost 6 bases, J lost 6 bases, and 10 bases stayed unmatched. Germline values: CDR1 LGHDT, CDR2 YNNKEL (reference sequence). The CDR3 DNA reads as TGTGCCAGCAGACCCGGACAGGGGCGTGGGGATACGCAGTATTTT. Protein product: CASRPGQGRGDTQYF.

The gene calls are TRBV28 and TRBJ1-4; TRBD1 agrees at 11 bases. The V gene's germline CDR1 is MDHEN and CDR2 SYDVKM. The CDR3 extends over 17 amino acids. Trimming at V came to 3 bases and at J to 8 bases, leaving 11 bases not matched to a gene. CDR3 DNA: TGTGCCAGCAGTTTCCCGGACAGGGGGCAGATACGGGAAAAACTGTTTTTT. It codes for CASSFPDRGQIREKLFF. The full variable domain, with the rest looked up from reference TRBV28 and TRBJ1-4, is DVKVTQSSRYLVKRTGEKVFLECVQDMDHENMFWYRQDPGLGLRLIYFSYDVKMKEKGDIPEGYSVSREKKERFSLILESASTNQTSMYLCASSFPDRGQIREKLFFGSGTQLSVL.

The J gene is TRBJ2-2, the V gene TRBV28, with a weak D call TRBD1 (5 bases). The CDR3 consists of 15 residues. The germline V gene encodes CDR1 MDHEN and CDR2 SYDVKM. The V gene lost 3 bases and the J gene lost 1 base, with 9 bases spanning the gap. CDR3 protein: CASSLPQGNTGELFF. In DNA form, the CDR3 reads TGTGCCAGCAGTTTGCCTCAGGGGAACACCGGGGAGCTGTTTTTT.

This chain joins TRBV2 and TRBJ2-7; no firm D call. The V end lost 4 bases, the J end lost 0 bases, and 7 bases lay between the germline ends. Per germline, CDR1 SNHLY and CDR2 FYNNEI. The CDR3 spans 13 residues. This CDR3 reads CASSATDSYEQYF. CDR3 bases: TGTGCCAGCAGTGCAACAGACTCCTACGAGCAGTACTTC.

J is TRBJ2-1 and V is TRBV19; TRBD2 agrees at 7 bases. With V trimmed by 6 bases and J by 7 bases, 9 bases remained unmatched. CDR1 is LNHDA, CDR2 SQIVND, per germline (reference sequence). This CDR3 comprises 14 residues. CDR3 sequence (DNA): TGTGCCAGTAGACCCCGGCTAGCGGTTAATGAGCAGTTCTTC. Amino acid sequence: CASRPRLAVNEQFF.

V gene TRBV19 combines with J gene TRBJ1-5, with TRBD1 identical over 8 bases. The germline CDR1 and CDR2 sequences are LNHDA and SQIVND (reference sequence). V was pared by 7 bases and J by 0 bases, with 8 bases of the junction left unmatched. CDR3 length equals 16 residues. CDR3 sequence reads: CASTIQGALSNQPQHF. CDR3 sequence (DNA): TGTGCCAGTACCATCCAGGGGGCGCTTAGCAATCAGCCCCAGCATTTT.

The V gene is TRBV7-9, the J gene TRBJ2-2; the D is unclear. Germline loops: CDR1 SEHNR, CDR2 FQNEAQ (reference sequence). This CDR3 region has 11 residues. Trimming pared 5 bases from V and 9 bases from J, leaving 7 bases between. The CDR3 DNA is TGTGCCAGCAGCCCCCAATGGGAGCTGTTTTTT. Its protein is CASSPQWELFF.

This clone was recorded only once. This rearrangement joins TRBV19 to TRBJ1-5; TRBD1 matches at 7 bases. CDR1 is LNHDA, CDR2 SQIVND, per germline (reference sequence). V gave up 1 base and J gave up 11 bases; unmatched junction bases: 11. The CDR3 spans 15 residues. CDR3 residues: CASSIGGTVLGAQHF. As DNA, the CDR3 is TGTGCCAGTAGTATAGGGGGGACAGTCCTTGGAGCCCAGCATTTT.